Presented here are 23 T cell receptor beta chains from one specimen sequenced in a study of T cells in localized non-small cell lung cancer. Clones were read by immunoSEQ multiplex PCR, and TCRdb kept only the in-frame ones, dropping some. Of tens of thousands of clones in the sample, roughly 86% were seen once. This sample comprised peripheral blood, obtained before any cancer treatment. These receptor sequences come from a man aged 40 to 75 with stage I lung adenocarcinoma.

The chain combines TRBV7-8 with TRBJ2-1; TRBD2 aligns across 9 bases. The CDR3 loop spans 20 amino acids. The germline V gene encodes CDR1 SGHVS and CDR2 FQNEAQ. The V gene end was trimmed by 1 base and the J gene end by 0 bases; junction bases not matched to a gene: 13. For the CDR3, the DNA is TGTGCCAGCAGCTTAGAGTGGGAGGAAGCGGGGGGCGGCTCCTACAATGAGCAGTTCTTC. This translates into CASSLEWEEAGGGSYNEQFF.

The chain carries TRBV10-3 and TRBJ1-1, with 7 bases fitting TRBD1. Germline assignment: CDR1 ENHRY and CDR2 SYGVKD. Trimming at V came to 9 bases and at J to 2 bases, leaving 9 bases not matched to a gene. This CDR3 comprises 14 residues. CDR3 sequence: CAIAATGTNTEAFF. CDR3 DNA sequence: TGTGCCATAGCCGCGACAGGGACAAACACTGAAGCTTTCTTT.

The genes are TRBV11-2 and TRBJ2-1; possibly TRBD1 for D (5 bases). V was trimmed by 1 base and J by 5 bases, leaving 15 bases between them. Germline CDR1 is SGHAT and CDR2 is FQNNGV. The CDR3 is 16 amino acids. CDR3 bases: TGTGCCAGCAGCTTAGGGTCAGGGTACGTTAACAATGAGCAGTTCTTC. Translated, it gives CASSLGSGYVNNEQFF. The entire variable domain, with the rest obtained from reference TRBV11-2 and TRBJ2-1, is as follows: EAGVAQSPRYKIIEKRQSVAFWCNPISGHATLYWYQQILGQGPKLLIQFQNNGVVDDSQLPKDRFSAERLKGVDSTLKIQPAKLEDSAVYLCASSLGSGYVNNEQFFGPGTRLTVL.

This clone was detected only a few times. J is TRBJ2-1 and V is TRBV5-1; D may be TRBD1 or TRBD2 (5 bases each). Germline V gene lookup returns CDR1 SGHRS and CDR2 YFSETQ. Trimming cost V 2 bases and J 1 base, with 13 bases left between them. The CDR3 consists of 16 residues. DNA of the CDR3: TGCGCCAGCAGCTTCCAGGGAGACGGATCCTACAATGAGCAGTTCTTC. This sequence encodes CASSFQGDGSYNEQFF.

The chain has TRBV18 and TRBJ1-2; 7 bases align to TRBD1. Germline V lookup: CDR1 KGHSH, CDR2 LQKENI. The CDR3 runs to 17 residues. J was trimmed by 2 bases and V by 0 bases; bases with no gene match: 9. The CDR3 region is CASSPPFMGQTNYGYTF. CDR3 DNA: TGTGCCAGCTCACCACCCTTTATGGGACAGACGAACTATGGCTACACCTTC.

This chain uses TRBV27 with TRBJ1-2, with D tentatively TRBD1 (6 bases). CDR3 length: 15 amino acids. CDR1 and CDR2 (germline): MNHEY, SMNVEV (reference sequence). V dropped 6 bases and J dropped 3 bases, with 17 bases sitting between them. CDR3 residues: CASRNRASLYYGYTF. DNA for the CDR3: TGTGCCAGCAGAAACAGGGCTTCGTTATACTATGGCTACACCTTC.

The chain is built from TRBV11-2 and TRBJ2-7; 8 bases map to TRBD2. The CDR3 spans 15 residues. Losses at the gene ends were 1 base for V and 4 bases for J; bases not matched to a gene: 6. Germline CDR1 is SGHAT and CDR2 is FQNNGV. Here the CDR3 reads CASSLGAGAGYEQYF. The CDR3 nucleotides are TGTGCCAGCAGCTTAGGAGCGGGGGCCGGATACGAGCAGTACTTC.

The V and J genes are TRBV7-2 and TRBJ2-5, with TRBD1 identical over 9 bases. Trimming took 4 bases from V and 5 from J; bases not matched to a gene: 8. There are 15 residues in the CDR3. Per germline, CDR1 SGHTA and CDR2 FQGNSA. The CDR3 region is CASSSPGQGGETQYF. CDR3 DNA: TGTGCCAGCAGCTCGCCGGGACAGGGAGGGGAGACCCAGTACTTC. Full variable domain (rest looked up from reference TRBV7-2 and TRBJ2-5): GAGVSQSPSNKVTEKGKDVELRCDPISGHTALYWYRQSLGQGLEFLIYFQGNSAPDKSGLPSDRFSAERTGGSVSTLTIQRTQQEDSAVYLCASSSPGQGGETQYFGPGTRLLVL.

This clone has only one observation. The chain uses TRBV7-9 and TRBJ1-1, with no clear D. Germline lookup yields CDR1 SEHNR and CDR2 FQNEAQ (reference sequence). V lost 7 bases to trimming and J lost 0 bases, with 12 bases between them. This CDR3 has 14 residues. CDR3 region: CASTPGFMNTEAFF. The CDR3 DNA sequence: TGTGCCAGCACTCCGGGGTTTATGAACACTGAAGCTTTCTTT.

This clone occurred a few times. This sequence joins TRBV18 and TRBJ1-2; no clear D. This CDR3 has 14 residues. Deletions cut 3 bases from V and 3 bases from J, with 11 bases between. Germline V lookup: CDR1 KGHSH, CDR2 LQKENI. Here the CDR3 reads CASSPYTDHYGYTF. The CDR3 region has the DNA TGTGCCAGCTCACCGTACACAGATCACTATGGCTACACCTTC.

The chain combines TRBV7-9 with TRBJ2-7; D unresolved. Germline CDR1 reads SEHNR; CDR2 reads FQNEAQ (reference sequence). Trimming removed 1 base from V and 0 bases from J, with 7 bases in between. The CDR3 consists of 14 residues. CDR3 residues: CASSLVGRSYEQYF. For the CDR3, the DNA is TGTGCCAGCAGCTTAGTTGGTCGCTCCTACGAGCAGTACTTC.

The J gene is TRBJ1-1, the V gene TRBV5-4; TRBD1 might be the D (5 bases). V lost 0 bases and J 5 bases, leaving 14 bases between the germline ends. The length of the CDR3 is 15 residues. In germline, CDR1 is SGHNT, CDR2 YYREEE (reference sequence). Here the CDR3 DNA reads TGTGCCAGCAGCTTGGGTCAGGTGGGGCTGACTGAAGCTTTCTTT. This translates into CASSLGQVGLTEAFF. The full variable domain, in which reference TRBV5-4 and TRBJ1-1 provide the parts outside the CDR3, is ETGVTQSPTHLIKTRGQQVTLRCSSQSGHNTVSWYQQALGQGPQFIFQYYREEENGRGNFPPRFSGLQFPNYSSELNVNALELDDSALYLCASSLGQVGLTEAFFGQGTRLTVV.

This clone has just one count. The chain employs TRBV5-6 and TRBJ2-3; D assignment may be TRBD1 or TRBD2 (6 bases each). V gave up 4 bases and J gave up 6 bases, with 18 bases separating them. This CDR3 contains 15 residues. The germline V gene encodes CDR1 SGHDT and CDR2 YYEEEE. CDR3 region: CASSHVGGRRDTQYF. Here the CDR3 DNA reads TGTGCCAGCAGCCACGTAGGGGGGCGCCGGGATACGCAGTATTTT.

The CDR3, as DNA: TGTGCCAGCAGCACGCAGGGTACGTCTGGTGAAAAACTGTTTTTT. It translates to CASSTQGTSGEKLFF. The chain links TRBV9 to TRBJ1-4; maybe TRBD1 (5 bases). Germline loops: CDR1 SGDLS, CDR2 YYNGEE. The CDR3 covers 15 residues. The ends were cut back, 4 bases at V and 7 bases at J, with 17 bases in the middle.

J is TRBJ2-7 and V is TRBV19, with a tentative D call TRBD1 (5 bases). Germline CDR1 LNHDA, CDR2 SQIVND (reference sequence). The CDR3 loop spans 13 amino acids. The V and J ends lost 5 bases and 3 bases respectively, with 11 bases between them. CDR3 sequence reads: CASSWGGNYEQYF. CDR3 nucleotides: TGTGCCAGTAGTTGGGGCGGAAACTACGAGCAGTACTTC.

V gene TRBV2 combines with J gene TRBJ2-2; D is uncertain. The CDR3 has 15 amino acids. The germline CDR1 and CDR2 sequences are SNHLY and FYNNEI. The V and J ends lost 3 bases and 0 bases respectively, with 8 bases between them. The CDR3 bases are TGTGCCAGCAGTGATACCCTTACGAACACCGGGGAGCTGTTTTTT. This encodes CASSDTLTNTGELFF.

V is TRBV5-1 and J is TRBJ1-2, with D tentatively TRBD1 (5 bases). V lost 3 bases and J 3 bases, leaving 12 bases between the germline ends. This CDR3 has 14 residues. From germline, CDR1 is SGHRS and CDR2 YFSETQ. DNA of the CDR3: TGCGCCAGCAGCTCCTACGGGGCCGACTATGGCTACACCTTC. Protein: CASSSYGADYGYTF.

This chain joins TRBV30 and TRBJ2-3; no definite D call. V was shortened by 2 bases and J by 11 bases, with 20 bases between the two germline ends. This CDR3 spans 14 amino acids. From germline, CDR1 is GTSNPN and CDR2 SVGIG (reference sequence). CDR3 in DNA: TGTGCCTGGAGTACCACCGACATCAGGAACATGCAGTATTTT. This gives the protein CAWSTTDIRNMQYF.

V and J are TRBV18 and TRBJ1-5, with a weak D call TRBD1 (5 bases). Deletions cut 2 bases from V and 1 base from J, with 27 bases between. Germline V gene lookup returns CDR1 KGHSH and CDR2 LQKENI. The CDR3 sequence is 21 residues long. In DNA, the CDR3 is TGTGCCAGCTCACCATTCTGGTTTAGGGACCTGGTAGGAGAGAGCAATCAGCCCCAGCATTTT. Translation gives CASSPFWFRDLVGESNQPQHF. Drawing the rest from reference TRBV18 and TRBJ1-5, the complete variable domain is NAGVMQNPRHLVRRRGQEARLRCSPMKGHSHVYWYRQLPEEGLKFMVYLQKENIIDESGMPKERFSAEFPKEGPSILRIQQVVRGDSAAYFCASSPFWFRDLVGESNQPQHFGDGTRLSIL.

This chain uses TRBV5-4 with TRBJ1-2, with D tentatively TRBD1 (6 bases). This CDR3 comprises 14 residues. Trimming took off 4 bases at V and 7 bases at J, with 17 bases between the two ends. Germline V gives CDR1 SGHNT, CDR2 YYREEE (reference sequence). The CDR3: CASSREGGRVGYTF. The CDR3 DNA reads TGTGCCAGCAGCCGCGAGGGGGGACGGGTTGGCTACACCTTC.

The chain recombines TRBV5-4 with TRBJ2-5; D gene uncertain. Per germline, CDR1 SGHNT and CDR2 YYREEE (reference sequence). The CDR3 is 15 amino acids. Trimming cost V 0 bases and J 4 bases, with 13 bases left between them. DNA for the CDR3: TGTGCCAGCAGCTTGGGAACCAAATTGGGAGAGACCCAGTACTTC. Protein product: CASSLGTKLGETQYF.

The table lists this clone with a few counts. One end of the junction fails to match germline, which may point to a read error. The CDR3 region is CASSYYPGVGTEAFF. In nucleotides, the CDR3 is TGTGCCAGCAGCTACTACCCAGGGGTAGGGACTGAAGCTTTCTTT. The rearrangement uses TRBV6-6 and TRBJ1-1, with a possible D match to TRBD1 (6 bases). Per the germline V gene, CDR1 is MNHNY and CDR2 is SVGAGI (reference sequence). This CDR3 spans 15 amino acids.

CDR3 region: CASSQGLLLTDSNYGYTF. For the CDR3, the DNA is TGCGCCAGCAGCCAAGGCCTACTATTGACAGACTCTAACTATGGCTACACCTTC. The chain couples TRBV4-1 to TRBJ1-2; D perhaps matches TRBD1 (5 bases). CDR3 length: 18 residues. V was trimmed by 1 base and J by 0 bases, leaving 18 bases between them. The germline V gene has CDR1 MGHRA and CDR2 YSYEKL.